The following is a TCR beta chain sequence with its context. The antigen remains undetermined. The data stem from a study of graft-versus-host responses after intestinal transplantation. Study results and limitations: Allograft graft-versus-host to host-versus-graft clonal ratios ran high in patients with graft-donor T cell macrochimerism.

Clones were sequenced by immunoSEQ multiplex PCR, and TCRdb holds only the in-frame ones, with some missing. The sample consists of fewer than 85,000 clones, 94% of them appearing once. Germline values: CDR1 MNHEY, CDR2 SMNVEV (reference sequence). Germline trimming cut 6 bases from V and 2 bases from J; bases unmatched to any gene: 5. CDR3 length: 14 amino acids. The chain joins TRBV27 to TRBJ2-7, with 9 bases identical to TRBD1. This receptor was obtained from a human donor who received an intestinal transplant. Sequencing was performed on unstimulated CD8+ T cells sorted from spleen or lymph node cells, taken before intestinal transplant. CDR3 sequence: CASRDGQGPYEQYF. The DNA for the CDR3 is TGTGCCAGCAGAGACGGACAGGGGCCCTACGAGCAGTACTTC.